This T cell receptor (beta chain) was recovered during a study of T cell responses to AZD1222 COVID-19 vaccine. General study points: Among AZD1222 vaccinees, only 5 to 7 were seropositive at baseline. Spike-specific TCR repertoires showed rising breadth and depth after two AZD1222 doses. There were mostly white British donors and more females than males, and clonal diversity was possibly underestimated. Every sample of the repertoires postdated the peak T cell response.

Only in-frame clones appear in the TCRdb table, and some are missing; sequencing was by immunoSEQ multiplex PCR. This sample has approximately 190,000 clones, with under 95% found just once. Remarks on this clone: The antigen remains undetermined.

V was clipped by 0 bases and J by 1 base, with 7 bases between them. CDR3 size: 14 residues. The germline gives CDR1 LGHDT, CDR2 YNNKEL (reference sequence). This rearrangement joins TRBV3-1 (or the pseudogene TRBV3-2) to TRBJ2-7; a possible D gene is TRBD1 (5 bases). This specimen was peripheral blood, taken on day 0 of AZD1222 vaccination. The TCR originated in an adult in good health. The DNA of the CDR3 is TGTGCCAGCAGCCAAGATAGGACATCCTACGAGCAGTACTTC. Protein product: CASSQDRTSYEQYF.